Following are 18 T cell receptor beta chains from one sample sequenced in a study of blood T cell repertoires in COVID-19. Produced via immunoSEQ multiplex PCR; TCRdb's table is partial and in-frame only. Among 250,000 or so clones, over 70% were seen once, and the ten largest hold 2.5% to 4%. The source material was PBMCs or T cells enriched from blood (not recorded which). These receptors all stem from a woman aged 40-49 years who had been exposed to COVID-19.

This chain joins TRBV6-5 and TRBJ1-1, with TRBD1 matching 7 bases. Germline-derived CDR1 and CDR2 are MNHEY and SVGAGI. Trimming took 7 bases from V and 6 from J; bases not matched to a gene: 8. CDR3 length: 13 amino acids. DNA of the CDR3: TGTGCCAGCACCACCCTCGACAGGGCTGAAGCTTTCTTT. Protein product: CASTTLDRAEAFF.

The rearrangement joins TRBV19 to TRBJ1-3, with D maybe TRBD1 (5 bases). From germline, CDR1 is LNHDA and CDR2 SQIVND (reference sequence). This CDR3 is 14 amino acids long. V gave up 6 bases and J gave up 3 bases, with 12 bases separating them. Here the CDR3 reads CASRPQGFGNTIYF. The CDR3 DNA sequence: TGTGCCAGTAGACCGCAGGGATTTGGAAACACCATATATTTT.

The chain uses TRBV4-3 and TRBJ2-7; TRBD1 agrees at 9 bases. The germline gives CDR1 LGHNA, CDR2 YSLEER. The CDR3 is made up of 14 amino acids. Trimming removed 5 bases from V and 7 bases from J; junction bases left unmatched: 9. The CDR3 DNA reads TGCGCCAGCAGCATTGAACAGGGGGCGGGGGAGCAGTACTTC. Residues: CASSIEQGAGEQYF.

The rearrangement uses TRBV5-1 and TRBJ2-1; no clear D gene. V was clipped by 2 bases and J by 0 bases, with 9 bases between them. The CDR3 contains 15 residues. Looked up from germline, CDR1 is SGHRS and CDR2 is YFSETQ. CDR3 coding DNA: TGCGCCAGCAGCTTTAGCCTTAGCTCCTACAATGAGCAGTTCTTC. Its protein product is CASSFSLSSYNEQFF.

The chain has TRBV19 and TRBJ1-1, with a tentative D call TRBD1 (6 bases). CDR1 is LNHDA and CDR2 is SQIVND in the germline V gene (reference sequence). The length of the CDR3 is 14 residues. V shed 7 bases and J shed 10 bases, with 22 bases lying between them. The CDR3 DNA is TGTGCCAGTACGTTTGGGGGGGCCTCGTGGAGAGCTTTCTTT. It codes for CASTFGGASWRAFF.

This clone has more than one count but fewer than ten. The genes are TRBV4-1 and TRBJ2-7; D is undetermined. Germline CDR1 reads MGHRA; CDR2 reads YSYEKL. The CDR3 runs to 15 residues. The ends were cut back, 1 base at V and 0 bases at J, with 10 bases in the middle. The CDR3 reads CASSQGPFSSYEQYV. CDR3 nucleotides: TGCGCCAGCAGCCAAGGTCCCTTTAGCTCCTACGAGCAGTACGTC.

A remark on this clone: The same CDR3 arises from other DNA sequences in this sample as well. This chain links TRBV2 with TRBJ1-4; TRBD1 matches 11 bases. This CDR3 has 14 amino acids. Per germline, CDR1 SNHLY and CDR2 FYNNEI. The junction had 2 bases not matched to a gene; V was cut back by 6 bases and J by 5 bases. CDR3 sequence (DNA): TGTGCCAGCAGCGGACAGGGGGCGAATGAAAAACTGTTTTTT. Its protein product is CASSGQGANEKLFF.

The chain uses TRBV7-3 and TRBJ2-5; no clear D gene. Germline loops: CDR1 SGHTA, CDR2 FQGTGA. This CDR3 is built from 13 residues. The V end lost 2 bases, the J end lost 5 bases, and 9 bases lay between the germline ends. The CDR3 region has the DNA TGTGCCAGCAGCTTATACGTCCAGGAGACCCAGTACTTC. This translates into CASSLYVQETQYF.

This sequence joins TRBV7-9 and TRBJ1-4; maybe TRBD1 (5 bases). The CDR3 runs to 15 residues. V lost 3 bases and J 0 bases, leaving 8 bases between the germline ends. CDR1 and CDR2 from the germline V gene are SEHNR and FQNEAQ (reference sequence). Here the CDR3 reads CASSLTVTTNEKLFF. The CDR3 DNA reads as TGTGCCAGCAGCTTGACAGTGACAACTAATGAAAAACTGTTTTTT.

This clone was seen repeatedly, ten times or more. The V gene is TRBV5-1, the J gene TRBJ1-6; D uncertain. V dropped 6 bases and J dropped 6 bases, with 13 bases sitting between them. Germline CDR1 reads SGHRS; CDR2 reads YFSETQ. CDR3 length: 14 amino acids. CDR3 amino acids: CASTFDGANSPLHF. The CDR3 DNA is TGCGCCAGCACCTTCGACGGAGCTAATTCACCCCTCCACTTT.

V gene TRBV14 combines with J gene TRBJ1-1; 7 bases are a match to TRBD1. The CDR3 sequence is 16 residues long. J lost 0 bases, V lost 4 bases, and 8 bases had no gene match. Germline V gene lookup returns CDR1 SGHDN and CDR2 FVKESK. In DNA form, the CDR3 reads TGTGCCAGCAGCCCAGACCTTGGGACAGTGAACACTGAAGCTTTCTTT. Amino acids: CASSPDLGTVNTEAFF.

The chain carries TRBV4-2 and TRBJ2-1; TRBD1 might be the D (8 bases). The V end was cut by 3 bases, the J end by 7 bases, with 16 bases between. From germline, CDR1 is LGHNA and CDR2 YNFKEQ. The length of the CDR3 is 15 residues. CDR3 sequence reads: CASSHPSQGGNEQFF. The CDR3 region has the DNA TGTGCCAGCAGCCACCCCTCACAGGGGGGGAATGAGCAGTTCTTC.

The rearrangement links TRBV7-3 to TRBJ2-3; 10 positions agree with TRBD1. The junction had 3 bases not matched to a gene; V was cut back by 1 base and J by 5 bases. The CDR3 consists of 15 residues. Germline values: CDR1 SGHTA, CDR2 FQGTGA. CDR3 nucleotides: TGTGCCAGCAGCTTAATCGGACAGGGGGGAGATACGCAGTATTTT. This gives the protein CASSLIGQGGDTQYF.

The gene calls are TRBV4-3 and TRBJ2-5, with a tentative D call TRBD2 (5 bases). Germline V gene data show CDR1 as LGHNA and CDR2 as YSLEER. The CDR3 is 13 amino acids. V was clipped by 4 bases and J by 5 bases, with 11 bases between them. CDR3 nucleotides: TGCGCCAGCAGCCCTTTGGGCGGGGAGACCCAGTACTTC. It translates to CASSPLGGETQYF.

This clone was recorded only once. The chain employs TRBV6-5 and TRBJ2-3; 7 bases are a match to TRBD2. V was clipped by 7 bases and J by 1 base; unmatched bases: 2. The CDR3 spans 13 residues. The germline gives CDR1 MNHEY, CDR2 SVGAGI. The CDR3 DNA sequence: TGTGCCAGCATAGCGGGCCGCACAGATACGCAGTATTTT. As protein: CASIAGRTDTQYF.

The chain combines TRBV6-5 with TRBJ2-1; 8 bases fit TRBD1. Germline V CDR1 and CDR2: MNHEY, SVGAGI. CDR3 length: 14 amino acids. With V trimmed by 7 bases and J by 7 bases, 9 bases remained unmatched. In nucleotides, the CDR3 is TGTGCCAGCACCTTGGACAGGGCGGCGAATGAGCAGTTCTTC. Translation gives CASTLDRAANEQFF.

The chain recombines TRBV7-2 with TRBJ1-3; weak D call: TRBD1 (5 bases). Germline V CDR1 and CDR2: SGHTA, FQGNSA. V dropped 3 bases and J dropped 0 bases, with 6 bases sitting between them. The CDR3 contains 14 residues. DNA of the CDR3: TGTGCCAGCAGCTTCGGGGGCTCTGGAAACACCATATATTTT. Its protein is CASSFGGSGNTIYF.

This clone came up a few times. This chain connects TRBV7-3 to TRBJ2-2; 7 nucleotides align to TRBD2. CDR1 is SGHTA and CDR2 is FQGTGA in the germline V gene. CDR3 length: 17 amino acids. Unmatched junction bases numbered 15, after V lost 5 bases and J lost 6 bases. CDR3 DNA sequence: TGTGCCAGCAGCCCCCAGGCGGGCGGGAGAGTTGCCGGGGAGCTGTTTTTT. Its translation is CASSPQAGGRVAGELFF.